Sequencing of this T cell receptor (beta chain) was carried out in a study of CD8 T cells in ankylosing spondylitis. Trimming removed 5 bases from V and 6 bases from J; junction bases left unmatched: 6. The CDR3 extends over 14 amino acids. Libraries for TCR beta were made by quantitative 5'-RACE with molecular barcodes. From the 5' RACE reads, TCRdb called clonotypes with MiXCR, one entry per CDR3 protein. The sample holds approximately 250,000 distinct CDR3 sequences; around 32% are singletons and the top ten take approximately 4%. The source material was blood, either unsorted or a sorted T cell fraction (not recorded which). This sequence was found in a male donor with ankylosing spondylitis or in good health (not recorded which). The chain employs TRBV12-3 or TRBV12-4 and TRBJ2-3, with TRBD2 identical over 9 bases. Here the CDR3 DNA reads TGTGCCAGCAGTGGTAGCGGGGGTTGGGATACGCAGTATTTT. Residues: CASSGSGGWDTQYF.